The source of this TCR beta chain is a study of cytomegalovirus exposure and HLA in healthy donors. Study-wide results and limits: Reported results showed that the classifier diagnosed cytomegalovirus status with high specificity and sensitivity. CMV antigen specificity was confirmed in vitro for a few CMV-associated chains. In a later analysis, HLA-associated TCR beta chains were more clonally expanded than equally common others.

The germline V and J ends were trimmed by 0 bases and 2 bases, with 7 bases remaining between them. CDR1 and CDR2 (germline): LNHNV, YYDKDF (reference sequence). The CDR3 loop spans 14 amino acids. In the PCR, 60 Vbeta and 13 Jbeta primers were used. Profiling relied on immunoSEQ multiplex PCR, and the TCRdb table lists in-frame clones only, not all of them. The data show about 130,000 clones, 85% to 90% seen once. This clone has just a few counts. Its cognate antigen is unknown. The V and J genes are TRBV15 and TRBJ1-2; possible D gene TRBD1, 6 bases. Sequencing input: PBMCs. This clonotype was obtained from a woman in her 30s in good health and CMV-seropositive. The CDR3 nucleotides are TGTGCCACCAGCAGAGATACAGGGAACTATGGCTACACCTTC. It encodes CATSRDTGNYGYTF.